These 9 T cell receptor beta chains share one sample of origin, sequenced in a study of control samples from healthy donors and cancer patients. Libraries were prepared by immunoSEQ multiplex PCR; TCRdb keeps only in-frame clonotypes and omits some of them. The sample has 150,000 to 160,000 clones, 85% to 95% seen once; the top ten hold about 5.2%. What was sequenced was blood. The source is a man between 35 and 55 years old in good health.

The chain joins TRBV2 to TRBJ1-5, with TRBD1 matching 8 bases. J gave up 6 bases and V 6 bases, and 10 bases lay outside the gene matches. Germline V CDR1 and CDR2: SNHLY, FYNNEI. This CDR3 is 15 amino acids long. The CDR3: CASRSGGAEVQPQHF. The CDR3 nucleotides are TGTGCCAGCAGGTCAGGGGGCGCCGAGGTTCAGCCCCAGCATTTT.

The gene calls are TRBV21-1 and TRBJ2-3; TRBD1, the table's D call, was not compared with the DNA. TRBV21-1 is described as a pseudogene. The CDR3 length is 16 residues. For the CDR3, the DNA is TGTGCCAGCAGCAAATTACCAGGTAGTAGCACAGATACGCAGTATTTT. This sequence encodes CASSKLPGSSTDTQYF.

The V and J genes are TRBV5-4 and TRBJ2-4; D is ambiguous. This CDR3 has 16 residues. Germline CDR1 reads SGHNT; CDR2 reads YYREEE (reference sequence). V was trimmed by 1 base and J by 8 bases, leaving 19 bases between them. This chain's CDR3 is CASSLLMTKDADIQYF. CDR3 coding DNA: TGTGCCAGCAGCTTGTTGATGACCAAGGACGCGGACATTCAGTACTTC. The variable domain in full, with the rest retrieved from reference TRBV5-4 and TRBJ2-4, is ETGVTQSPTHLIKTRGQQVTLRCSSQSGHNTVSWYQQALGQGPQFIFQYYREEENGRGNFPPRFSGLQFPNYSSELNVNALELDDSALYLCASSLLMTKDADIQYFGAGTRLSVL.

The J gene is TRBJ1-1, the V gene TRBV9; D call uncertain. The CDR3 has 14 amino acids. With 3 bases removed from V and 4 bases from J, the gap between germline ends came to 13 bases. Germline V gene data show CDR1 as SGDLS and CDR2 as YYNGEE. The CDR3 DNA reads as TGTGCCAGCAGCGCGCCCGACCGGGGCACTGAAGCTTTCTTT. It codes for CASSAPDRGTEAFF.

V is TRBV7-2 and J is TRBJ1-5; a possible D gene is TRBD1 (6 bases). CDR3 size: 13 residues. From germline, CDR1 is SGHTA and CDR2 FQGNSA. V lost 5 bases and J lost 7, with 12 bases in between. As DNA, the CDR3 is TGTGCCAGCAGCAACAGGGTTGGGCAGCCCCAGCATTTT. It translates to CASSNRVGQPQHF.

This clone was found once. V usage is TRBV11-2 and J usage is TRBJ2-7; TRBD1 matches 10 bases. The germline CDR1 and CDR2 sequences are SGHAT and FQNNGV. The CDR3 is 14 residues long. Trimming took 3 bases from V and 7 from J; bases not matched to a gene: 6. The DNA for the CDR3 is TGTGCCAGCAGCTTCGGGACAGGGGCTAAGGAGCAGTACTTC. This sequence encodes CASSFGTGAKEQYF.

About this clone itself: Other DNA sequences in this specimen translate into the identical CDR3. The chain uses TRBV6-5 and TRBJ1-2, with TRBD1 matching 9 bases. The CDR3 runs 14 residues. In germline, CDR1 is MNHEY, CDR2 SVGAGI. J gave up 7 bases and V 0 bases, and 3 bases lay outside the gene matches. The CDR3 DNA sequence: TGTGCCAGCAGTTACTCGGGACAGGGAGGTGGCTACACCTTC. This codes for CASSYSGQGGGYTF.

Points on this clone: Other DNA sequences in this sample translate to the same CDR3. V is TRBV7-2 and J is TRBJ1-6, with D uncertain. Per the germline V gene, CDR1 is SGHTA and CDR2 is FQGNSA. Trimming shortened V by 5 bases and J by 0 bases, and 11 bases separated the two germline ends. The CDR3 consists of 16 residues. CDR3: CASSLRGGSYNSPLHF. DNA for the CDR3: TGTGCCAGCAGCCTCCGGGGAGGCTCCTATAATTCACCCCTCCACTTT.

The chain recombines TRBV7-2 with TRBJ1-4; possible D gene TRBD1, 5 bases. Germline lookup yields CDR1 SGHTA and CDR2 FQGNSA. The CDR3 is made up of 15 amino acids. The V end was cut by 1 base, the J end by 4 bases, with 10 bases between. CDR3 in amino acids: CASSLVAGGNEKLFF. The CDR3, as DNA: TGTGCCAGCAGCTTAGTGGCGGGGGGTAATGAAAAACTGTTTTTT.